These 5 T cell receptor beta chains came from one sample sequenced in a study of human T cells and chemical hapten exposure. TCRdb passed the RACE reads through MiXCR, listing each CDR3 protein once. The sample shows 180,000 or so distinct CDR3 sequences, 13% to 15% of them seen only once. Time point here: patch test 1, 2 weeks after DPC sensitization. Treatment here: therapeutic diphenylcyclopropenone sensitization with weekly scalp DPC. The sequencing here drew on whole blood, taken in connection with sensitization to the hapten diphenylcyclopropenone (DPC). These receptors came from a woman aged 25 to 39 with alopecia areata. Some clones in this sample may be carry-over from other donors' samples.

The chain is built from TRBV28 and TRBJ2-4; D may be TRBD2 (6 bases). Deletions cut 6 bases from V and 1 base from J, with 19 bases between. The CDR3 has 17 amino acids. Germline CDR1 reads MDHEN; CDR2 reads SYDVKM. The CDR3 DNA reads TGTGCCAGCAGCCGACGGGTCCTAGCGAGGGCCAAAAACATTCAGTACTTC. Protein product: CASSRRVLARAKNIQYF.

The chain joins TRBV29-1 to TRBJ1-1; a weak D match, TRBD1 (6 bases). Germline lookup yields CDR1 SQVTM and CDR2 ANQGSEA. V was shortened by 2 bases and J by 6 bases, with 16 bases between the two germline ends. The CDR3 runs 14 residues. As DNA, the CDR3 is TGCAGCGTTGAAAGACGACAGGTCTATTCTGAAGCTTTCTTT. This gives the protein CSVERRQVYSEAFF.

This clonotype was seen a few times. This chain links TRBV18 with TRBJ1-1, with no clear D. The CDR3 extends over 14 amino acids. Between the trimmed V and J ends, which lost 0 bases and 3 bases, there was a span of 8 bases. The V gene's germline CDR1 is KGHSH and CDR2 LQKENI. CDR3 protein: CASSPPERYTEAFF. CDR3 sequence (DNA): TGTGCCAGCTCACCACCGGAGCGGTACACTGAAGCTTTCTTT.

J is TRBJ2-1 and V is TRBV27, with D perhaps matching TRBD1 or TRBD2 (6 bases each). CDR3 length: 15 residues. Germline V gene data show CDR1 as MNHEY and CDR2 as SMNVEV (reference sequence). The V and J ends lost 5 bases and 6 bases respectively, with 17 bases between them. In DNA, the CDR3 is TGTGCCAGCAGTGTAGGGGGGCCAGGATTCAATGAGCAGTTCTTC. Translating it yields CASSVGGPGFNEQFF.

This clonotype was picked up a small number of times. The DNA of the CDR3 is TGTGCCAGCAGACAGGGGCATGAAAAACTGTTTTTT. Translation gives CASRQGHEKLFF. The J gene is TRBJ1-4, the V gene TRBV25-1, with 7 bases that match TRBD1. The V gene end was trimmed by 6 bases and the J gene end by 6 bases; junction bases not matched to a gene: 1. CDR3 length: 12 residues. Germline V gives CDR1 MGHDK, CDR2 SYGVNS. Combining the CDR3 with reference TRBV25-1 and TRBJ1-4 gives the whole variable domain EADIYQTPRYLVIGTGKKITLECSQTMGHDKMYWYQQDPGMELHLIHYSYGVNSTEKGDLSSESTVSRIRTEHFPLTLESARPSHTSQYLCASRQGHEKLFFGSGTQLSVL.